This is a list of T cell receptor beta chains from one sample in a study of OX40 agonist ivuxolimab in advanced cancers. Method: immunoSEQ multiplex PCR; TCRdb's copy keeps in-frame clones and lacks some. The sample yields approximately 22,000 clones, about 83% seen once. This specimen was CD4+ or CD8+ T cells sorted from blood, taken in a trial of the OX40 agonist ivuxolimab. These receptors all stem from an adult with an advanced solid tumor such as melanoma, head and neck, liver or kidney cancer. The CDR3 runs from the conserved cysteine through the conserved F or W. Fields, in order: CDR3 length, clone size, V gene, CDR3 protein. Size tells how often a clone was seen (once, few, many) or the class of an expanded clone, and some rows leave it out.

13	.	TRBV19	CASSWPVNQPQHF
13	few	TRBV9	CASSVATGNEQFF
16	once	TRBV2	CASSGPDSQIDYEQYF
14	.	TRBV5-6	CASSLWGGGETQYF
13	.	TRBV9	CASSVATDYGYTF
15	few	TRBV5-4	CASSLPGQGIYEQFF
16	.	TRBV19	CASSIVPFGGTGELFF
17	.	TRBV5-1	CASSPTGGVNPLYEQYF
15	.	TRBV5-4	CASSDRVGRSYGYTF
13	.	TRBV29-1	CNVGGGVISEAFF
15	.	TRBV2	CASSRGLGPGYEQFF
15	.	TRBV19	CASSMGNSPFYGYTF
12	once	TRBV27	CASSKGPYEQYF
16	.	TRBV10-3	CAISENGAGRDTEAFF
12	once	TRBV14	CASSQDTETQYF
14	.	TRBV7-9	CASSSEGLNTEAFF
14	few	TRBV5-6	CASSYKTGSYGYTF
13	.	TRBV7-9	CASSLDSNEKLFF
12	.	TRBV2	CAKRTSQETQYF
16	.	TRBV6-1	CASSERVKISGNTIYF
17	.	TRBV7-8	CASSPDKQSVLVDEQFF
15	few	TRBV5-6	CASSLSGRGQFEQYF
19	.	TRBV5-4	CASSLELRTALGQFTEAFF
15	.	TRBV7-8	CASSSMNGASQPQHF
14	.	TRBV29-1	CSVATAGSGNTIYF
14	.	TRBV28	CASSLGPGNYGYTF
18	.	TRBV7-9	CASSSPLTESSYNSPLHF
14	.	TRBV2	CASSEPGRNSPLHF
16	.	TRBV30	CAWMGGGKPSNQPQHF
14	many	TRBV15	CATSAGTGSYEQYF
14	.	TRBV6-5	CASSYSSQVPGYTF
15	.	TRBV10-1	CASSERDRDQETQYF
15	few	TRBV19	CASSIGWSNTGELFF
14	.	TRBV6-5	CASRGGSYNSPLHF
14	.	TRBV13	CASSLGTANSPLHF
13	few	TRBV6-1	CASSKADPYGYTF
15	.	TRBV7-9	CASSPRQDNIDTQYF
16	.	TRBV6-4	CASSETGTSGGETQYF
16	.	TRBV19	CATQSWGVSVNTEAFF
16	.	TRBV28	CASSPRSGTNYNEQFF
14	.	TRBV30	CAWSVWGGDSPLHF
15	.	TRBV28	CASSPPRDRGHEQYF
14	few	TRBV6-1	CASRTGTGGYEQYF
13	large	TRBV9	CASSVGGTGRAFF
13	.	TRBV29-1	CSVGGWGITEAFF
13	.	TRBV27	CASSLQGSYGYTF